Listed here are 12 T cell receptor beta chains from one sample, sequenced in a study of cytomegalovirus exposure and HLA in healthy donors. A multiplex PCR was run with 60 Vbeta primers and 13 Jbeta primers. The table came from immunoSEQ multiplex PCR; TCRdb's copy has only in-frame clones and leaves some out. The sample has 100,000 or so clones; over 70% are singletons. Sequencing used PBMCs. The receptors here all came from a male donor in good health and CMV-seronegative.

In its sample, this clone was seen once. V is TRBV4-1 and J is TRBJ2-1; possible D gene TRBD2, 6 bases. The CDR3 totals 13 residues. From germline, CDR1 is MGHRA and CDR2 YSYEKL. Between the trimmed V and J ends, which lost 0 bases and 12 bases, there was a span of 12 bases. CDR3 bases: TGCGCCAGCAGCCAAGATTTGGGAGGTAGGCAGTTCTTC. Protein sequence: CASSQDLGGRQFF.

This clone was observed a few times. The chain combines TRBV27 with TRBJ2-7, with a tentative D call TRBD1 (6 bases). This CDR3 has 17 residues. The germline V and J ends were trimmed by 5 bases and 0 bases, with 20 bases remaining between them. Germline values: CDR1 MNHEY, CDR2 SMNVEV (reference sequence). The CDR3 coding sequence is TGTGCCAGCAGTGGACAGAGGGGGAATAGTCGCTCCTACGAGCAGTACTTC. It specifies CASSGQRGNSRSYEQYF.

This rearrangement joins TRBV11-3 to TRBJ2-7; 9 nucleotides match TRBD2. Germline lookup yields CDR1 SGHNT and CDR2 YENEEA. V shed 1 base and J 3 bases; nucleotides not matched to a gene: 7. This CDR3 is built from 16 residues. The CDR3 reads CASSLVGTSFFYEQYF. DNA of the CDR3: TGTGCCAGCAGCTTAGTAGGGACTAGCTTTTTCTACGAGCAGTACTTC.

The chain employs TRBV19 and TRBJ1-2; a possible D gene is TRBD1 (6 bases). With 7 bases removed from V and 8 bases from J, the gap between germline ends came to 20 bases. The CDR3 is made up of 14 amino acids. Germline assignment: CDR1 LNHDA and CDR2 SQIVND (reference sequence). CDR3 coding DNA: TGTGCCAGTAATGACGGACAGCCTGGGATGGGCTACACCTTC. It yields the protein CASNDGQPGMGYTF.

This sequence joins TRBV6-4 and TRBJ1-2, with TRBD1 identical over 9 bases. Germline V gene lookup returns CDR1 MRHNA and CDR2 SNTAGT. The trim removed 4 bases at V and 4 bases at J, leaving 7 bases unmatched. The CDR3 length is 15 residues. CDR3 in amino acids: CASSAEGQGPYGYTF. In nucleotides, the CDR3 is TGTGCCAGCAGTGCAGAGGGACAGGGCCCCTATGGCTACACCTTC.

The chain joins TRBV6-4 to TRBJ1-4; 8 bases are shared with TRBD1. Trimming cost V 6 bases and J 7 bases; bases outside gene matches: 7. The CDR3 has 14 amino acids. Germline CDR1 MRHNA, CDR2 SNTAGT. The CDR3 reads CASSMDRESEKLFF. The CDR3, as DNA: TGTGCCAGCAGCATGGACAGGGAGAGTGAAAAACTGTTTTTT.

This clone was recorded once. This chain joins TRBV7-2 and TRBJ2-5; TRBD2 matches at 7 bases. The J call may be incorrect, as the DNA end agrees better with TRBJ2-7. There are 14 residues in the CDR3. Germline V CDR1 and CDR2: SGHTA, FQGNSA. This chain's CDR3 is CASSLRGRLPEQYF. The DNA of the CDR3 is TGTGCCAGCAGCTTACGCGGGAGACTTCCCGAGCAGTACTTC.

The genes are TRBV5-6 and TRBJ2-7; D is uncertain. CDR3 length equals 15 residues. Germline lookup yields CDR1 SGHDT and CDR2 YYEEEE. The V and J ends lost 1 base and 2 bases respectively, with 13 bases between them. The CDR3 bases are TGTGCCAGCAGCTTGCCATTGGCAAAGACCTACGAGCAGTACTTC. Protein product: CASSLPLAKTYEQYF.

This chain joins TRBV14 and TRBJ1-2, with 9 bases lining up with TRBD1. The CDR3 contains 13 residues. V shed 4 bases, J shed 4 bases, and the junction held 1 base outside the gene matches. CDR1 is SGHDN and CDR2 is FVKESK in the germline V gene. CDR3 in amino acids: CASSPGQGYGYTF. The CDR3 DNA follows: TGTGCCAGCAGCCCGGGACAGGGCTATGGCTACACCTTC. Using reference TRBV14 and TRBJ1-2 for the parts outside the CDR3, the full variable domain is EAGVTQFPSHSVIEKGQTVTLRCDPISGHDNLYWYRRVMGKEIKFLLHFVKESKQDESGMPNNRFLAERTGGTYSTLKVQPAELEDSGVYFCASSPGQGYGYTFGSGTRLTVV.

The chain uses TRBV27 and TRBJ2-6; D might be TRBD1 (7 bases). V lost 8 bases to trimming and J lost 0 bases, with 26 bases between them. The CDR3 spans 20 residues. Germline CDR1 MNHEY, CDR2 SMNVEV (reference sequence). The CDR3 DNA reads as TGTGCCAGCGAAAGGGGGCGGGGTGTGGGGGCCCCCTCTGGGGCCAACGTCCTGACTTTC. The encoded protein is CASERGRGVGAPSGANVLTF.

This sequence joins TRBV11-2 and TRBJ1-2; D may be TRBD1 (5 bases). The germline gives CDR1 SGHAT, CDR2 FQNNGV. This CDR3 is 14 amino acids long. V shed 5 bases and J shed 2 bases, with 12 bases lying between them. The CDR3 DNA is TGTGCCAGCAGCCCCGGGGGAAACAACTATGGCTACACCTTC. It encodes CASSPGGNNYGYTF.

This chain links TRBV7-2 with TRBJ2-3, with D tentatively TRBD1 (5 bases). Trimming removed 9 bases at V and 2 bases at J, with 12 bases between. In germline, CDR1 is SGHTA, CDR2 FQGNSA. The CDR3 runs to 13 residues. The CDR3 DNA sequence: TGTGCCAGTGAGAACAGGTTCACAGATACGCAGTATTTT. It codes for CASENRFTDTQYF.